Each of the 19 T cell receptor beta chains below was sequenced from the same sample in a study of T cell responses to AZD1222 COVID-19 vaccine. Assay: immunoSEQ multiplex PCR; the TCRdb copy retains only in-frame clones and omits some. The sample carries 94,000 or so clones, roughly 90% recorded once. Material: peripheral blood, obtained on day 0 of AZD1222 vaccination. The receptor set was obtained from an adult in good health.

J is TRBJ2-5 and V is TRBV24-1; unclear D gene. V was cut by 4 bases and J by 5 bases, with 13 bases left in between. Looked up from germline, CDR1 is KGHDR and CDR2 is SFDVKD. The CDR3 has 14 residues. For the CDR3, the DNA is TGTGCCACCAGTGAGGCCAACCTGAGGGAGACCCAGTACTTC. It translates to CATSEANLRETQYF.

The J gene is TRBJ2-1, the V gene TRBV28; 12 bases map to TRBD2. There are 16 residues in the CDR3. The trim removed 3 bases at V and 10 bases at J, leaving 10 bases unmatched. Germline V gene lookup returns CDR1 MDHEN and CDR2 SYDVKM. The CDR3 here is CASSFSSGRVTQEQFF. In nucleotides, the CDR3 is TGTGCCAGCAGTTTCTCTAGCGGGAGGGTGACGCAGGAGCAGTTCTTC.

This clone was recorded once. The chain combines TRBV19 with TRBJ1-5; TRBD1 aligns across 8 bases. The CDR3 runs 13 residues. J was trimmed by 7 bases and V by 5 bases; bases with no gene match: 4. Per the germline V gene, CDR1 is LNHDA and CDR2 is SQIVND (reference sequence). CDR3 DNA: TGTGCCAGTAGTGGACAGGGATGGCAGCCCCAGCATTTT. Encoded protein: CASSGQGWQPQHF.

A single count supports this clone. The chain's CDR3 is CASSRGQGSEQYF. CDR3 nucleotide sequence: TGTGCCAGCAGCCGGGGACAGGGATCGGAGCAGTACTTC. This chain connects TRBV7-9 to TRBJ2-7; TRBD1 aligns across 9 bases. The CDR3 is 13 residues long. The V segment lost 5 bases and the J segment 7 bases; nucleotides outside the gene matches: 6. In germline, CDR1 is SEHNR, CDR2 FQNEAQ (reference sequence).

The rearrangement links TRBV19 to TRBJ1-3; TRBD1 aligns across 8 bases. The J segment lost 2 bases and the V segment lost 6 bases, leaving 3 bases of the junction unmatched. This CDR3 contains 14 residues. Germline assignment: CDR1 LNHDA and CDR2 SQIVND (reference sequence). For the CDR3, the DNA is TGTGCCAGTAGCGTGACAGGGGCTGGAAACACCATATATTTT. The encoded protein is CASSVTGAGNTIYF.

This chain joins TRBV14 and TRBJ2-3, with 8 bases identical to TRBD2. V trimming: 1 base; J trimming: 7 bases; junction bases outside the gene matches: 10. Germline V gene lookup returns CDR1 SGHDN and CDR2 FVKESK. CDR3 length: 16 residues. This CDR3 is CASSQVREDHTNTQYF. CDR3 nucleotides: TGTGCCAGCAGCCAAGTGCGGGAGGACCACACGAATACGCAGTATTTT.

This chain joins TRBV6-1 and TRBJ2-1, with 7 bases aligning to TRBD2. CDR3 length: 15 residues. Germline V gene data show CDR1 as MNHNS and CDR2 as SASEGT. V dropped 1 base and J dropped 6; count of bases not matched to a gene: 6. CDR3 in amino acids: CASSEGREFINEQFF. Written as DNA, the CDR3 is TGTGCCAGCAGTGAAGGGCGGGAGTTTATCAATGAGCAGTTCTTC.

The chain employs TRBV28 and TRBJ2-7, with D tentatively TRBD1 (8 bases). V lost 8 bases and J lost 3, with 20 bases in between. From germline, CDR1 is MDHEN and CDR2 SYDVKM. CDR3 length equals 15 residues. The CDR3, as DNA: TGTGCCAGCCAGACGGGGGGACAGGCAAACTACGAGCAGTACTTC. The encoded protein is CASQTGGQANYEQYF. Combining the CDR3 with reference TRBV28 and TRBJ2-7 gives the whole variable domain DVKVTQSSRYLVKRTGEKVFLECVQDMDHENMFWYRQDPGLGLRLIYFSYDVKMKEKGDIPEGYSVSREKKERFSLILESASTNQTSMYLCASQTGGQANYEQYFGPGTRLTVT.

The V and J genes are TRBV27 and TRBJ2-7; D is perhaps TRBD2 (5 bases). The CDR3 has 11 residues. Trimming shortened V by 8 bases and J by 0 bases, and 5 bases separated the two germline ends. Germline loops: CDR1 MNHEY, CDR2 SMNVEV (reference sequence). For the CDR3, the DNA is TGTGCCAGCGGGAGCTCCTACGAGCAGTACTTC. It translates to CASGSSYEQYF.

The rearrangement uses TRBV28 and TRBJ2-7; D not certain. The germline V gene has CDR1 MDHEN and CDR2 SYDVKM. The V end was cut by 8 bases, the J end by 2 bases, with 7 bases between. There are 11 residues in the CDR3. The CDR3 here is CASGPAYEQYF. CDR3 coding DNA: TGTGCCAGCGGCCCAGCCTACGAGCAGTACTTC. The whole variable domain, remainder taken from reference TRBV28 and TRBJ2-7, is DVKVTQSSRYLVKRTGEKVFLECVQDMDHENMFWYRQDPGLGLRLIYFSYDVKMKEKGDIPEGYSVSREKKERFSLILESASTNQTSMYLCASGPAYEQYFGPGTRLTVT.

This sequence joins TRBV7-2 and TRBJ1-1, with 7 bases lining up with TRBD1. The junction had 14 bases not matched to a gene; V was cut back by 4 bases and J by 3 bases. The V gene's germline CDR1 is SGHTA and CDR2 FQGNSA. The CDR3 runs to 17 residues. Here the CDR3 reads CASSSKEDRRGDTEAFF. CDR3 DNA sequence: TGTGCCAGCAGCTCTAAGGAGGACAGGCGAGGAGACACTGAAGCTTTCTTT.

This chain connects TRBV7-8 to TRBJ1-6; TRBD1 might be the D (5 bases). The length of the CDR3 is 15 residues. The germline V gene has CDR1 SGHVS and CDR2 FQNEAQ. Trimming left V 1 base short and J 4 bases short, with 8 bases between. In DNA, the CDR3 is TGTGCCAGCAGCTTAGGTACAGGTTATAATTCACCCCTCCACTTT. Translation: CASSLGTGYNSPLHF.

The CDR3 DNA is TGTGCCAGCAGCTTAGATCAATGGGCCAGGGTTGAAAAACTGTTTTTT. This codes for CASSLDQWARVEKLFF. V and J are TRBV11-2 and TRBJ1-4; TRBD1 is a possible D gene (5 bases). Trimming left V 0 bases short and J 7 bases short, with 15 bases between. Germline V gene lookup returns CDR1 SGHAT and CDR2 FQNNGV. CDR3 length: 16 amino acids.

CDR3 DNA: TGTGCCAGCTCACCCGAACAGGGTCAAGTCCCCCTCCACTTT. Protein: CASSPEQGQVPLHF. V is TRBV18 and J is TRBJ1-6, with D possibly being TRBD1 (6 bases). Germline lookup yields CDR1 KGHSH and CDR2 LQKENI. Between the trimmed V and J ends, which lost 3 bases and 13 bases, there was a span of 16 bases. CDR3 length equals 14 residues.

The chain uses TRBV7-6 and TRBJ2-3; D unresolved. CDR3 length: 14 residues. CDR1 SGHVS and CDR2 FNYEAQ come from the germline V gene. Trimming took off 5 bases at V and 3 bases at J, with 12 bases between the two ends. The CDR3: CASSRTHRTDTQYF. CDR3 sequence (DNA): TGTGCCAGCAGCCGCACCCACCGGACAGATACGCAGTATTTT.

This chain joins TRBV28 and TRBJ1-6, with TRBD1 as a possible D gene (5 bases). Germline values: CDR1 MDHEN, CDR2 SYDVKM. The CDR3 consists of 14 residues. The V end lost 1 base, the J end lost 9 bases, and 10 bases lay between the germline ends. CDR3 amino acids: CASSLYRMGSPLHF. The CDR3 nucleotides read TGTGCCAGCAGTTTATACAGGATGGGTTCACCCCTCCACTTT. Complete variable domain (other parts from reference TRBV28 and TRBJ1-6): DVKVTQSSRYLVKRTGEKVFLECVQDMDHENMFWYRQDPGLGLRLIYFSYDVKMKEKGDIPEGYSVSREKKERFSLILESASTNQTSMYLCASSLYRMGSPLHFGNGTRLTVT.

The chain is built from TRBV9 and TRBJ2-1, with 10 positions matching TRBD2. The V segment lost 4 bases and the J segment 12 bases; nucleotides outside the gene matches: 19. The CDR3 has 17 residues. Germline V CDR1 and CDR2: SGDLS, YYNGEE. CDR3 sequence reads: CASSPSTEAGGPSGQFF. The CDR3 nucleotides read TGTGCCAGCAGCCCCTCAACCGAAGCGGGAGGGCCTTCGGGGCAGTTCTTC.

This chain joins TRBV5-1 and TRBJ2-7; D perhaps matches TRBD2 (6 bases). The CDR3 loop spans 12 amino acids. Trimming took off 7 bases at V and 2 bases at J, with 10 bases between the two ends. Germline assignment: CDR1 SGHRS and CDR2 YFSETQ. CDR3 sequence reads: CASGDSTYEQYF. For the CDR3, the DNA is TGCGCCAGCGGGGACTCAACCTACGAGCAGTACTTC.

The chain combines TRBV27 with TRBJ2-1; 12 bases agree with TRBD1. Germline V gene sequence: CDR1 MNHEY, CDR2 SMNVEV (reference sequence). The CDR3 covers 15 residues. V trimming: 8 bases; J trimming: 7 bases; junction bases outside the gene matches: 9. CDR3 sequence reads: CASGTGTGGWNEQFF. In DNA, the CDR3 is TGTGCCAGCGGAACCGGGACAGGGGGCTGGAATGAGCAGTTCTTC.